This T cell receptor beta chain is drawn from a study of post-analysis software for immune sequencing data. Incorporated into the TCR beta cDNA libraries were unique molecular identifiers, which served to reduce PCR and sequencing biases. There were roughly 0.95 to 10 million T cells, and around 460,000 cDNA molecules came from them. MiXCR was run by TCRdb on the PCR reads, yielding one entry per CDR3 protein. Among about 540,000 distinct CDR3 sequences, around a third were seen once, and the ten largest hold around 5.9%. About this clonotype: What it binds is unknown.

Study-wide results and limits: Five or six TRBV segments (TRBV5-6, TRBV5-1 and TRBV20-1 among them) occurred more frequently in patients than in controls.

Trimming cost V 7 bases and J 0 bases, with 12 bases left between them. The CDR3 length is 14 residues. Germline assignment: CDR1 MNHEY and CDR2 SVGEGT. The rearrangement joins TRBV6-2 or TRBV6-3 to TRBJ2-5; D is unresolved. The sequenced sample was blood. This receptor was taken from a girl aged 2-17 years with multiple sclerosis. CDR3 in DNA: TGTGCCAGCACCTTCGGACGGAACCAAGAGACCCAGTACTTC. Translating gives CASTFGRNQETQYF.